This T cell receptor beta chain derives from a study of blood T cell repertoires in COVID-19. Study at large: The study drew acute and convalescent COVID-19 samples from the United States, Italy and Spain. The cDNA or gDNA used as material had been derived from T cells, B-cell-depleted T cells, or PBMCs.

In this sample, this clone turned up a few times. In the study's own analysis: Reference gene primers were amplified, and this amplification served to estimate nucleated cell counts. Profiled with immunoSEQ multiplex PCR; TCRdb holds only in-frame clones, not every one. V, J and clone size reflect that table, while D and trimming were determined from the DNA. The sample has roughly 11,000 clones; approximately 91% are singletons. The CDR3 length is 16 residues. V lost 4 bases and J 8 bases, leaving 20 bases between the germline ends. CDR1 is KGHDR and CDR2 is SFDVKD in the germline V gene. The rearrangement links TRBV24-1 to TRBJ2-1, with no clear D. The receptor comes from a woman aged 55-69 years with active COVID-19. Source material: peripheral blood. The CDR3 loop is CATSDPTRLGADEQFF. The CDR3 DNA is TGTGCCACCAGTGACCCTACGAGGTTAGGAGCCGATGAGCAGTTCTTC.